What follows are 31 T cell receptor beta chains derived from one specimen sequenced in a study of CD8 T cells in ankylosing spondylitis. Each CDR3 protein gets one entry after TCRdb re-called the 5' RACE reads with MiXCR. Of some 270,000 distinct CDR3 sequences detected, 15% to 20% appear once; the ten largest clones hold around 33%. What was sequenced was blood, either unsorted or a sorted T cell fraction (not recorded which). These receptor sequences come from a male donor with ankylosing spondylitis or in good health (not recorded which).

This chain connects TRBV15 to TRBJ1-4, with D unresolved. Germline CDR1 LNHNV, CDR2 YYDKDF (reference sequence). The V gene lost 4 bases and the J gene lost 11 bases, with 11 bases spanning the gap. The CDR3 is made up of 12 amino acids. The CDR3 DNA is TGTGCCACCAGCACGGGGAACCTGAAACTGTTTTTT. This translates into CATSTGNLKLFF.

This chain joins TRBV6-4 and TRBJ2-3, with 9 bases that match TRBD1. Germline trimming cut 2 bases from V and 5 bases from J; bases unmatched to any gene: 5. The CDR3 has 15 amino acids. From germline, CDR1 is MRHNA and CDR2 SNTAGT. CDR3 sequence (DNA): TGTGCCAGCAGTGACCCGGGACAGGGCATAGATACGCAGTATTTT. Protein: CASSDPGQGIDTQYF.

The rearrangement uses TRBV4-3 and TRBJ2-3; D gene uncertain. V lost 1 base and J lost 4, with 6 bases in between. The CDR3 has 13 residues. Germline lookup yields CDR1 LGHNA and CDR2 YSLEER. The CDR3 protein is CASSQVRPDTQYF. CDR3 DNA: TGCGCCAGCAGCCAAGTACGCCCAGATACGCAGTATTTT.

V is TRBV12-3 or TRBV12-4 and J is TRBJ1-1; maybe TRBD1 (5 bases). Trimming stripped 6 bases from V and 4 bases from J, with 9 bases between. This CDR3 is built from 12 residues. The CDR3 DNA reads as TGTGCCAGCAGACCAGGGCCCACTGAAGCTTTCTTT. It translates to CASRPGPTEAFF.

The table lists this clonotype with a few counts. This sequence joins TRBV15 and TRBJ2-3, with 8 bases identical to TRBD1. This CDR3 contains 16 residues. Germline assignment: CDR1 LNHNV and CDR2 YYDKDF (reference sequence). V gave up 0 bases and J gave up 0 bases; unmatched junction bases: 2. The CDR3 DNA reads TGTGCCACCAGCAGAGACGGGGACAGGAGCACAGATACGCAGTATTTT. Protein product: CATSRDGDRSTDTQYF.

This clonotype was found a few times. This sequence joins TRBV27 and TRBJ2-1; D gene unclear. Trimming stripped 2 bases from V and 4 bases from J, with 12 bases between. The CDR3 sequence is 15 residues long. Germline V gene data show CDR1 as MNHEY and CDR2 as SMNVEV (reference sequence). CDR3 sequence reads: CASSLGPTAYNEQFF. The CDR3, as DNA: TGTGCCAGCAGTTTAGGGCCCACCGCATACAATGAGCAGTTCTTC.

CDR3 loop: CASSHPRQGAFF. CDR3 bases: TGTGCCAGCAGCCATCCTCGGCAGGGAGCTTTCTTT. The V gene is TRBV7-2, the J gene TRBJ1-1; TRBD1 might be the D (5 bases). Trimming removed 5 bases at V and 10 bases at J, with 14 bases between. This CDR3 is 12 amino acids long. Germline V lookup: CDR1 SGHTA, CDR2 FQGNSA.

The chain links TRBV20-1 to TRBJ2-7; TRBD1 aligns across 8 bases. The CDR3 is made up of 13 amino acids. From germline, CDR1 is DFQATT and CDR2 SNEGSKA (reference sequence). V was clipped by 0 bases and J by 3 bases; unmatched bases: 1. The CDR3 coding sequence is TGCAGTGCTAGAGAGGGACAGGTCTACGAGCAGTACTTC. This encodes CSAREGQVYEQYF.

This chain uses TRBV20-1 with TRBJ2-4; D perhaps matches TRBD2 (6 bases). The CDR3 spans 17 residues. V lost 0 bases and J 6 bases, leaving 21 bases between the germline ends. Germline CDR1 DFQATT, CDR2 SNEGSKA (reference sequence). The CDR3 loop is CSARDRQREPLPNIQYF. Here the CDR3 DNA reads TGCAGTGCTAGAGACCGACAACGGGAGCCCCTCCCAAACATTCAGTACTTC.

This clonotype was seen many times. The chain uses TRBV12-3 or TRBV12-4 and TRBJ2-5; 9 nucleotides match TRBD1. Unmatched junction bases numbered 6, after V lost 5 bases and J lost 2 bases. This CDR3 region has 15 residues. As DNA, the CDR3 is TGTGCCAGCAGTCTCTGGGACAGGGTGCAAGAGACCCAGTACTTC. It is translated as CASSLWDRVQETQYF.

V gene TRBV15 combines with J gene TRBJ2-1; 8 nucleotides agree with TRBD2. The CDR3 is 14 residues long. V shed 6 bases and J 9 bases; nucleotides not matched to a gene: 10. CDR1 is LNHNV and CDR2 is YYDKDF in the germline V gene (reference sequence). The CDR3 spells CATRAELADPEQFF. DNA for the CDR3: TGTGCCACCAGAGCTGAACTAGCGGATCCTGAGCAGTTCTTC.

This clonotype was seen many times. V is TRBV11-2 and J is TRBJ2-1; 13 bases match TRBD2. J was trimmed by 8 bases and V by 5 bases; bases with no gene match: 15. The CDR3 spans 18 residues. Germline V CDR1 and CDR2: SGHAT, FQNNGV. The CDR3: CASSHTIGLAGVPDEQFF. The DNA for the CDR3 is TGTGCCAGCAGCCATACGATCGGACTAGCGGGAGTTCCAGATGAGCAGTTCTTC.

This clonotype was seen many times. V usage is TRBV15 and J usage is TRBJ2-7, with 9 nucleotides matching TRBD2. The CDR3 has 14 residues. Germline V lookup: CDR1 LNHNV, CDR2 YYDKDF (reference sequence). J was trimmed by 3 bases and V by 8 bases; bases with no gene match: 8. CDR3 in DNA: TGTGCCACCCGGGAGAGGACTAGCGACTACGAGCAGTACTTC. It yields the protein CATRERTSDYEQYF.

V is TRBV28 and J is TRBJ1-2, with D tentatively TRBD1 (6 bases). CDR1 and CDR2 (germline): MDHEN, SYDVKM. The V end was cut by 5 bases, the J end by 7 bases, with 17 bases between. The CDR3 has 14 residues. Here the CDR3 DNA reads TGTGCCAGCAGTGCCACGACAGGTTCGTCTGGCTACACCTTC. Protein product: CASSATTGSSGYTF.

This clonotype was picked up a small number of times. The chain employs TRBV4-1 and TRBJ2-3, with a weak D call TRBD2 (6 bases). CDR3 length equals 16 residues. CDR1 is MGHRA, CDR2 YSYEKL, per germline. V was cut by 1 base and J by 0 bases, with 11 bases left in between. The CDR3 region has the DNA TGCGCCAGCAGCCAAGTTGGCGGGACTAGCACAGATACGCAGTATTTT. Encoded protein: CASSQVGGTSTDTQYF.

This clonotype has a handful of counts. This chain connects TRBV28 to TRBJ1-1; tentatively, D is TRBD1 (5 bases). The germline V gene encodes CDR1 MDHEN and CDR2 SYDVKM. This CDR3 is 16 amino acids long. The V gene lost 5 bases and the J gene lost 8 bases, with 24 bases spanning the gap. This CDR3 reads CASSPFSPSTEGEAFF. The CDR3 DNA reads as TGTGCCAGCAGTCCCTTTAGCCCCTCGACAGAGGGGGAAGCTTTCTTT.

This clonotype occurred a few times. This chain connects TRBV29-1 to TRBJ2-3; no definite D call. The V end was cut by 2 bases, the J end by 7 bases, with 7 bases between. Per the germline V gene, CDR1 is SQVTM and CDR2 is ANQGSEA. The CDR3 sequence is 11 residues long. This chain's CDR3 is CSVEMAYTQYF. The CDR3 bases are TGCAGCGTTGAAATGGCTTATACGCAGTATTTT.

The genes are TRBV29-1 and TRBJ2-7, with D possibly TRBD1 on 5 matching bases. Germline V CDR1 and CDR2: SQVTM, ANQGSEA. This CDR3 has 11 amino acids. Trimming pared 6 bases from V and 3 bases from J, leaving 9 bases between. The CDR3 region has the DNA TGCAGCGTAGAACAGGACTACGAGCAGTACTTC. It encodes CSVEQDYEQYF.

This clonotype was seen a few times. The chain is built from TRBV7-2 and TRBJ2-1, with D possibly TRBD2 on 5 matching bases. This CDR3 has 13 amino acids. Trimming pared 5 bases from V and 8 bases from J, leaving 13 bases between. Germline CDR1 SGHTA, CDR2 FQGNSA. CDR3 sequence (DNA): TGTGCCAGCAGCATACCGCCGGAGGATGAGCAGTTCTTC. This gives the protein CASSIPPEDEQFF.

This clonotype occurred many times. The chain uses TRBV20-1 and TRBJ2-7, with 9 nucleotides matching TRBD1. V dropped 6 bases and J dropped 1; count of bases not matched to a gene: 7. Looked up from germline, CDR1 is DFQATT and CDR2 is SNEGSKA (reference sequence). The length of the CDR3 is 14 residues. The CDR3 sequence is CSAEEQGASYEQYF. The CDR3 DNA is TGCAGTGCAGAGGAACAGGGGGCGTCCTACGAGCAGTACTTC.

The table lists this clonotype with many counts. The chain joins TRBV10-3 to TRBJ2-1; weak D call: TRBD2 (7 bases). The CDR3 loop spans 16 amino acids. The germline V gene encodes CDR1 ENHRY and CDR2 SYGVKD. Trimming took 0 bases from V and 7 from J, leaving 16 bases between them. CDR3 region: CAISESWGGDGNEQFF. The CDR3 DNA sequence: TGTGCCATCAGTGAGTCCTGGGGGGGCGATGGGAATGAGCAGTTCTTC.

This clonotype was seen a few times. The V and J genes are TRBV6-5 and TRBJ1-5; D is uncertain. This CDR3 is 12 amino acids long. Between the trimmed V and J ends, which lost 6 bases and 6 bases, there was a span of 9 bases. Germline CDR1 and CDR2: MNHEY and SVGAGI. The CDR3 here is CASRTGGQPQHF. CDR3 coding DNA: TGTGCCAGCAGAACTGGAGGTCAGCCCCAGCATTTT.

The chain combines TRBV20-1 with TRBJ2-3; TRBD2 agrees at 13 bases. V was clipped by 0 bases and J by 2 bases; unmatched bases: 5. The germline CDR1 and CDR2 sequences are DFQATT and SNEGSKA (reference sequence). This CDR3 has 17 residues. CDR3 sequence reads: CSARDGGLAGNTDTQYF. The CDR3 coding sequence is TGCAGTGCTAGAGATGGGGGACTAGCGGGAAACACAGATACGCAGTATTTT.

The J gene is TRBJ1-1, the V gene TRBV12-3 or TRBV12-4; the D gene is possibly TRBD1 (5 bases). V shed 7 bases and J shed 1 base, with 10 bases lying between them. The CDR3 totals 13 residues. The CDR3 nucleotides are TGTGCCAGCAATCCAACAGGGAACACTGAAGCTTTCTTT. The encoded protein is CASNPTGNTEAFF.

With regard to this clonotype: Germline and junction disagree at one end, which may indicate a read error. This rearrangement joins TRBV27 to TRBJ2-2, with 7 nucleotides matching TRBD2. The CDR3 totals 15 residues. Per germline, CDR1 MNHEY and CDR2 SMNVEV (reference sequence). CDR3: CASSLGGGPTRELFF. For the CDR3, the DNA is TGTGCCAGCAGTTTGGGGGGAGGGCCCACCCGGGAGCTGTTTTTT.

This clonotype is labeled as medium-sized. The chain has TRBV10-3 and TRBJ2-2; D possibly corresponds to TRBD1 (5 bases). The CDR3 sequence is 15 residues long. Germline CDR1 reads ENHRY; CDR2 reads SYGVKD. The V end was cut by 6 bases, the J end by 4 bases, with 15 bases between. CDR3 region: CAISTPDSTTGELFF. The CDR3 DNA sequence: TGTGCCATCAGCACCCCCGACAGTACCACCGGGGAGCTGTTTTTT.

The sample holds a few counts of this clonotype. The CDR3 region is CASSLLRLPSGTGELFF. CDR3 DNA: TGTGCCAGCAGCTTATTACGGCTTCCTAGCGGCACCGGGGAGCTGTTTTTT. The V gene is TRBV11-1, the J gene TRBJ2-2; TRBD2 aligns across 7 bases. This CDR3 has 17 amino acids. CDR1 SGHAT and CDR2 FQDESV come from the germline V gene (reference sequence). J gave up 4 bases and V 2 bases, and 10 bases lay outside the gene matches. The whole variable domain, remainder taken from reference TRBV11-1 and TRBJ2-2, is EAEVAQSPRYKITEKSQAVAFWCDPISGHATLYWYRQILGQGPELLVQFQDESVVDDSQLPKDRFSAERLKGVDSTLKIQPAELGDSAMYLCASSLLRLPSGTGELFFGEGSRLTVL.

The CDR3 DNA sequence: TGTGCCAGCAGTACCCCGGGACAGGGTACCGGGGAGCTGTTTTTT. Translated: CASSTPGQGTGELFF. The rearrangement links TRBV28 to TRBJ2-2, with 9 nucleotides matching TRBD1. The CDR3 is 15 residues long. In germline, CDR1 is MDHEN, CDR2 SYDVKM. V trimming: 5 bases; J trimming: 5 bases; junction bases outside the gene matches: 6.

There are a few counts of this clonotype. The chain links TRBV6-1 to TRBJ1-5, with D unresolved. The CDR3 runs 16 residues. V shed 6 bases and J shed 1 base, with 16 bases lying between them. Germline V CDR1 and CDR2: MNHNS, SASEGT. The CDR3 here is CASRVQPGRSNQPQHF. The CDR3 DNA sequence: TGTGCCAGCAGGGTACAACCAGGACGGAGCAATCAGCCCCAGCATTTT.

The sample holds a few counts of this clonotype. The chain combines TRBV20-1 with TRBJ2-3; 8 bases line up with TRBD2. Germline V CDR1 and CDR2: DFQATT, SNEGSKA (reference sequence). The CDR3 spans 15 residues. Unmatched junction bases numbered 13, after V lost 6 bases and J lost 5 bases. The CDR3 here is CSAPPPRGGGDTQYF. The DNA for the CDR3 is TGCAGTGCCCCCCCTCCTCGGGGGGGGGGAGATACGCAGTATTTT.

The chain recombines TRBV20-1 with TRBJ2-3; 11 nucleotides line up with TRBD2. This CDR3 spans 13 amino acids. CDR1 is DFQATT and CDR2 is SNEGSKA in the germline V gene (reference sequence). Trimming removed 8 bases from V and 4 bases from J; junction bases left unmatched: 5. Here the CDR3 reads CSRSGRAADTQYF. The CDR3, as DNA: TGCAGTCGTAGCGGGAGGGCAGCAGATACGCAGTATTTT.